Sequencing of this T cell receptor (beta chain) was carried out in a study of blood T cells in healthy people across ages. In regard to this clonotype: Its antigen is unidentified.

Broader study findings: Estimates based on one million T cells were treated as lower bounds.

The germline V gene has CDR1 SGHRS and CDR2 YFSETQ. Trimming took 1 base from V and 0 from J, leaving 10 bases between them. This CDR3 comprises 16 residues. Through a sample-barcoded 5' primer and a J-beta primer mix, a second PCR was run for roughly 6 to 12 cycles. TCRdb re-derived calls from the 5' RACE reads in MiXCR, one entry per CDR3 protein. Of fewer than 700,000 distinct CDR3 sequences detected, around half appear once; the ten largest clones hold approximately 25%. The TCR sequence derives from a man older than 75 in good health. This chain connects TRBV5-1 to TRBJ2-2; D is ambiguous. Sequenced sample: blood. The CDR3: CASSLRQNSNTGELFF. The CDR3 nucleotides are TGCGCCAGCAGCTTGAGGCAGAACTCGAACACCGGGGAGCTGTTTTTT.